This is a list of T cell receptor beta chains from one sample in a study of blood T cell repertoires in COVID-19. TCRdb keeps only in-frame clones here, not all; method: immunoSEQ multiplex PCR. The data show about 22,000 clones, roughly 88% seen once. Sequenced sample: peripheral blood. The receptors come from a man between 65 and 80 years old with acute or convalescent COVID-19. Each CDR3 is given with its conserved first and last residue. A D gene is named only where the DNA matches it firmly. Where a row states a size, it is once, few, many or the class of an expanded clone; other rows omit it.

V: TRBV10-3; J: TRBJ2-5; size: -; D: TRBD1; CDR3: CAISYTGGQETQYF; DNA: TGTGCCATCAGTTATACAGGGGGCCAAGAGACCCAGTACTTC
V: TRBV28; J: TRBJ1-3; size: once; D: -; CDR3: CASRSPGARGSGNTIYF; DNA: TGTGCCAGCAGGTCCCCCGGGGCGCGGGGCTCTGGAAACACCATATATTTT
V: TRBV11-3; J: TRBJ1-1; size: -; D: TRBD1; CDR3: CASSNTGVNTEAFF; DNA: TGTGCCAGCAGCAATACAGGGGTGAACACTGAAGCTTTCTTT
V: TRBV5-5; J: TRBJ1-4; size: -; D: TRBD1; CDR3: CASSPGGDRDRKLFF; DNA: TGTGCCAGCAGCCCCGGAGGTGACAGGGACCGAAAACTGTTTTTT
V: TRBV5-4; J: TRBJ2-2; size: -; D: -; CDR3: CASRPGGQTGELFF; DNA: TGTGCCAGCCGGCCGGGAGGACAGACCGGGGAGCTGTTTTTT
V: TRBV5-8; J: TRBJ2-2; size: -; D: -; CDR3: CASSLGQNTGELFF; DNA: TGTGCCAGCAGCTTGGGTCAGAACACCGGGGAGCTGTTTTTT
V: TRBV9; J: TRBJ1-2; size: -; D: -; CDR3: CASSVDNSLLQGYTF; DNA: TGTGCCAGCAGCGTAGACAACAGTCTGTTACAGGGCTACACCTTC
V: TRBV6-1; J: TRBJ2-7; size: -; D: -; CDR3: CASSDRDINSYEQYF; DNA: TGTGCCAGCAGTGACAGGGATATAAACTCCTACGAGCAGTACTTC
V: TRBV15; J: TRBJ2-2; size: -; D: -; CDR3: CATSVFQGMGGELFF; DNA: TGTGCCACCAGCGTTTTTCAGGGCATGGGCGGGGAGCTGTTTTTT
V: TRBV12-3/TRBV12-4; J: TRBJ1-2; size: -; D: TRBD1; CDR3: CASSRGQGTGYTF; DNA: TGTGCCAGCAGTAGGGGACAGGGGACGGGCTACACCTTC